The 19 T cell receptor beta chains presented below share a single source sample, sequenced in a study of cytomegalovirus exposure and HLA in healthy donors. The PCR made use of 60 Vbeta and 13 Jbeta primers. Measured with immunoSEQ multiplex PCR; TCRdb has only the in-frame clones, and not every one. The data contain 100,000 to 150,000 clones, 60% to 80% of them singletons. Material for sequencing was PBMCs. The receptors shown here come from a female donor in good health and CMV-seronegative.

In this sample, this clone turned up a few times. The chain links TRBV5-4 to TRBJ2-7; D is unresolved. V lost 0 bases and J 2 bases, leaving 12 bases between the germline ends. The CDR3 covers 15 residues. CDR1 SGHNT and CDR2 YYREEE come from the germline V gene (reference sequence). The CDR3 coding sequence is TGTGCCAGCAGCTTGGCAGATAGCCCCGCCTACGAGCAGTACTTC. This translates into CASSLADSPAYEQYF.

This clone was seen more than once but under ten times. CDR3 amino acids: CASSLVRGYYGYTF. The CDR3 nucleotides read TGTGCCAGCAGCTTGGTTAGGGGTTACTATGGCTACACCTTC. This chain links TRBV5-6 with TRBJ1-2, with D maybe TRBD1 (5 bases). There are 14 residues in the CDR3. Trimming cost V 0 bases and J 3 bases, with 9 bases left between them. CDR1 is SGHDT, CDR2 YYEEEE, per germline.

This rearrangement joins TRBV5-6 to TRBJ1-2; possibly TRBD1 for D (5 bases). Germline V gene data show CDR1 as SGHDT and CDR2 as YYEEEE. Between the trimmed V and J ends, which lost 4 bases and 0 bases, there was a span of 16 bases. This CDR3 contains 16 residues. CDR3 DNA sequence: TGTGCCAGCAGCGGGACTCCAGGAAGAACTAACTATGGCTACACCTTC. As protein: CASSGTPGRTNYGYTF. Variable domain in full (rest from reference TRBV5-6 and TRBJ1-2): DAGVTQSPTHLIKTRGQQVTLRCSPKSGHDTVSWYQQALGQGPQFIFQYYEEEERQRGNFPDRFSGHQFPNYSSELNVNALLLGDSALYLCASSGTPGRTNYGYTFGSGTRLTVV.

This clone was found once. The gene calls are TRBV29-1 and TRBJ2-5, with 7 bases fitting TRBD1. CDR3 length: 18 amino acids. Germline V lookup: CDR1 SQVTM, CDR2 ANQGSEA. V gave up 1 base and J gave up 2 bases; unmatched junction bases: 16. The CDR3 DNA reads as TGCAGCGTTGAAGGGGGCCATACAGGGGCCGATATTCAAGAGACCCAGTACTTC. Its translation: CSVEGGHTGADIQETQYF.

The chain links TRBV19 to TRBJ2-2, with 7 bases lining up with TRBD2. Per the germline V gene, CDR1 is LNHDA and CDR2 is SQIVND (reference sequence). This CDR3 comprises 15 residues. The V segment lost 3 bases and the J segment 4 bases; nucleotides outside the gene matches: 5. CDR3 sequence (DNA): TGTGCCAGTAGTATTTTGCGGGAGATCACCGGGGAGCTGTTTTTT. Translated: CASSILREITGELFF.

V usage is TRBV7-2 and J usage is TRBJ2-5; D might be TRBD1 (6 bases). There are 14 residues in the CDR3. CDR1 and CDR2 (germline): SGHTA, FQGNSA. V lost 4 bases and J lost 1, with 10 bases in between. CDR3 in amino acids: CASSSWTAQETQYF. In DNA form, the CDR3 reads TGTGCCAGCAGCTCCTGGACAGCCCAAGAGACCCAGTACTTC.

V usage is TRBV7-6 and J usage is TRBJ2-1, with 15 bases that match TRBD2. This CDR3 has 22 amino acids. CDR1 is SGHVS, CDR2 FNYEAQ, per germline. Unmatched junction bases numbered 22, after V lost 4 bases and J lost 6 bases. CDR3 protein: CASSSKLSGLAGGPGRFNEQFF. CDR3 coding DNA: TGTGCCAGCAGCTCTAAGTTGTCGGGACTAGCGGGAGGCCCAGGTCGGTTCAATGAGCAGTTCTTC.

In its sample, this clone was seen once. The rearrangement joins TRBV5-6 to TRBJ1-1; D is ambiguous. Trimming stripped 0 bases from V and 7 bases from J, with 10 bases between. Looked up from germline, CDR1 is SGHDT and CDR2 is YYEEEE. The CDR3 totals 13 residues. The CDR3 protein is CASSLEVGGEAFF. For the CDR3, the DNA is TGTGCCAGCAGCTTGGAAGTGGGAGGTGAAGCTTTCTTT.

CDR3 protein: CASSPTSGSYSGELFF. The CDR3 nucleotides are TGTGCCAGCTCGCCTACTAGCGGGAGCTACTCCGGGGAGCTGTTTTTT. The V gene is TRBV18, the J gene TRBJ2-2; 11 bases are a match to TRBD2. With 6 bases clipped from V and 6 bases from J, the junction kept 9 bases outside the gene matches. The germline gives CDR1 KGHSH, CDR2 LQKENI. The CDR3 runs 16 residues.

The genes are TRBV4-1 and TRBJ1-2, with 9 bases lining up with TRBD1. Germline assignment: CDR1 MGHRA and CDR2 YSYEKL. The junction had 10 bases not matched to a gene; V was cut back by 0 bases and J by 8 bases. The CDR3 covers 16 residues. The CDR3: CASSQDGVDRGLGYTF. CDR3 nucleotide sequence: TGCGCCAGCAGCCAAGATGGGGTGGACAGGGGCTTAGGCTACACCTTC.

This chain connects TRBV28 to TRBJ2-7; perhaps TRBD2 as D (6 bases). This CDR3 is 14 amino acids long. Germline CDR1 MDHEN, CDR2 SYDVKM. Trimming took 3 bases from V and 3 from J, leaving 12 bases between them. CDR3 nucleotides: TGTGCCAGCAGTTTGGGCTCTAGCGACTACGAGCAGTACTTC. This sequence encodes CASSLGSSDYEQYF. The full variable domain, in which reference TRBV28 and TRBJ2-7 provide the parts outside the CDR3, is DVKVTQSSRYLVKRTGEKVFLECVQDMDHENMFWYRQDPGLGLRLIYFSYDVKMKEKGDIPEGYSVSREKKERFSLILESASTNQTSMYLCASSLGSSDYEQYFGPGTRLTVT.

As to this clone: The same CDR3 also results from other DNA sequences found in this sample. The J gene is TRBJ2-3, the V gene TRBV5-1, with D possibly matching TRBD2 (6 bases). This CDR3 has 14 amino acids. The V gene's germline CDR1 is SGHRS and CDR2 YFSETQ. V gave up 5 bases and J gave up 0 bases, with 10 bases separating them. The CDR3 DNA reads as TGCGCCAGCAGGGAGGGCAGAAGCACAGATACGCAGTATTTT. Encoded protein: CASREGRSTDTQYF.

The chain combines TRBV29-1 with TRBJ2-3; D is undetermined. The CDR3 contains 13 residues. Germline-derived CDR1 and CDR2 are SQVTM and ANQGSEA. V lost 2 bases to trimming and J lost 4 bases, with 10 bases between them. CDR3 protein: CSVELGSADTQYF. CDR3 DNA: TGCAGCGTTGAACTGGGCTCGGCAGATACGCAGTATTTT.

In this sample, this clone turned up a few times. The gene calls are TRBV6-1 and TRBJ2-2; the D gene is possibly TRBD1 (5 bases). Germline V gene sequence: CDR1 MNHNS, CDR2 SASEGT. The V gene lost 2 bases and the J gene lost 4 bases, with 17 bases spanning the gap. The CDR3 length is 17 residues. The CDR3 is CASSESHSTVPTGELFF. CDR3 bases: TGTGCCAGCAGTGAATCCCACTCGACAGTGCCCACCGGGGAGCTGTTTTTT.

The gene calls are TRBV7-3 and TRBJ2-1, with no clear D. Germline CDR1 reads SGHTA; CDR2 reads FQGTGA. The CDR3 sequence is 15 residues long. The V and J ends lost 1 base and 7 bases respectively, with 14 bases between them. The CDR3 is CASSLNPQVRNEQFF. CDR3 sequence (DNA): TGTGCCAGCAGCTTAAATCCCCAGGTTAGGAATGAGCAGTTCTTC. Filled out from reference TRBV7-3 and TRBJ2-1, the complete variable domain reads GAGVSQTPSNKVTEKGKYVELRCDPISGHTALYWYRQSLGQGPEFLIYFQGTGAADDSGLPNDRFFAVRPEGSVSTLKIQRTERGDSAVYLCASSLNPQVRNEQFFGPGTRLTVL.

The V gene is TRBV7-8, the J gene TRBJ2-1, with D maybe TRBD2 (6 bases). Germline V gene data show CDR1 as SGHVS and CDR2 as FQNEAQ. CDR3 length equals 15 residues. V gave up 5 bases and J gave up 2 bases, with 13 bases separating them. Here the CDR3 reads CASSPGTAAYNEQFF. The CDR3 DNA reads TGTGCCAGCAGCCCCGGGACTGCGGCCTACAATGAGCAGTTCTTC.

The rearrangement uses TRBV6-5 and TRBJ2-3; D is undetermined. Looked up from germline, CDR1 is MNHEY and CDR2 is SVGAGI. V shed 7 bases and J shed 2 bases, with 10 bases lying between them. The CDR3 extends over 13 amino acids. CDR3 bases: TGTGCCAGCATTCAGCTAGACACAGATACGCAGTATTTT. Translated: CASIQLDTDTQYF.

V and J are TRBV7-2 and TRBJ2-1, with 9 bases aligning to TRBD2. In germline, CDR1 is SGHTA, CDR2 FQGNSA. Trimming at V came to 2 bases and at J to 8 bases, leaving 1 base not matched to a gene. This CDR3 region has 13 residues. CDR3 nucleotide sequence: TGTGCCAGCAGCTTATTAGCGGGGGATGAGCAGTTCTTC. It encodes CASSLLAGDEQFF.

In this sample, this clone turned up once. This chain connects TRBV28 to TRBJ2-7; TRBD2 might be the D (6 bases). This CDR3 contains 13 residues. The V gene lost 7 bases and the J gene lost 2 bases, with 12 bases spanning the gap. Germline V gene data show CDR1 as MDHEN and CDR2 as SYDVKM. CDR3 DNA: TGTGCCAGCACCGGGAGTCCGGCCTACGAGCAGTACTTC. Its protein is CASTGSPAYEQYF.